A selection of T cell receptor beta chains follows, all from one sample in a study of Ad26.COV2.S vaccination and SARS-CoV-2 variants. The data were produced by immunoSEQ multiplex PCR, yet TCRdb's version contains in-frame clones alone and is incomplete. Among more than 150,000 clones listed, around nine tenths were seen once. This sample comprised peripheral blood, obtained after recovery from COVID-19. These receptors originate from a human donor who had recovered from COVID-19. Each CDR3 is given with its conserved first and last residue. Each record gives: J gene, clone size, D gene, V gene, CDR3 protein, CDR3 DNA. The D gene is left open where the match is weak. Clone size is shown for a subset of rows, as once, few, many or a class of expanded clone.

J: TRBJ2-3
size: -
D: TRBD2
V: TRBV2
CDR3: CATREAGGTDTQYF
DNA: TGTGCCACCAGGGAAGCGGGGGGCACAGATACGCAGTATTTT

J: TRBJ1-1
size: -
D: TRBD1
V: TRBV5-4
CDR3: CASSPPRGRYGTEAFF
DNA: TGTGCCAGCAGCCCGCCAAGGGGGCGTTATGGCACTGAAGCTTTCTTT

J: TRBJ1-3
size: -
D: TRBD1
V: TRBV29-1
CDR3: CSVEVTGRNTIYF
DNA: TGCAGCGTTGAAGTGACAGGGCGAAACACCATATATTTT

J: TRBJ2-1
size: -
D: -
V: TRBV30
CDR3: CAWRGPGREQFF
DNA: TGTGCCTGGAGGGGGCCTGGGAGGGAGCAGTTCTTC

J: TRBJ2-3
size: -
D: -
V: TRBV5-6
CDR3: CASSLGSADTDTQYF
DNA: TGTGCCAGCAGCTTGGGAAGTGCCGACACAGATACGCAGTATTTT

J: TRBJ1-1
size: -
D: -
V: TRBV27
CDR3: CASSLYTGSASTEAFF
DNA: TGTGCCAGCAGTTTATACACAGGTTCGGCGTCGACTGAAGCTTTCTTT

J: TRBJ1-2
size: -
D: -
V: TRBV19
CDR3: CATQRANYGYTF
DNA: TGTGCCACCCAGAGGGCTAACTATGGCTACACCTTC

J: TRBJ1-2
size: few
D: -
V: TRBV7-9
CDR3: CASSPLSVRNYGYTF
DNA: TGTGCCAGCAGCCCATTGTCTGTGAGAAACTATGGCTACACCTTC

J: TRBJ2-4
size: -
D: -
V: TRBV3-1/TRBV3-2
CDR3: CASSPLQGRDIQYF
DNA: TGTGCCAGCAGCCCACTACAGGGGAGGGACATTCAGTACTTC

J: TRBJ2-2
size: -
D: -
V: TRBV7-8
CDR3: CASSIRQDQGELFF
DNA: TGTGCCAGCAGCATCCGACAGGATCAGGGGGAGCTGTTTTTT

J: TRBJ2-5
size: -
D: TRBD1
V: TRBV27
CDR3: CASSPSGTGGMETQYF
DNA: TGTGCCAGCAGTCCATCCGGGACAGGGGGCATGGAGACCCAGTACTTC

J: TRBJ2-1
size: -
D: TRBD2
V: TRBV5-1
CDR3: CASSPGLAGGSEQFF
DNA: TGCGCCAGCAGCCCCGGACTAGCGGGGGGCAGTGAGCAGTTCTTC

J: TRBJ2-1
size: -
D: -
V: TRBV9
CDR3: CASSFSRDKASYNEQFF
DNA: TGTGCCAGCAGCTTCAGCCGGGACAAAGCTTCCTACAATGAGCAGTTCTTC

J: TRBJ2-3
size: -
D: -
V: TRBV5-1
CDR3: CASSLLITDTQYF
DNA: TGCGCCAGCAGCCTGCTGATCACAGATACGCAGTATTTT

J: TRBJ2-1
size: -
D: TRBD2
V: TRBV11-2
CDR3: CASSFPLERGAYNEQFF
DNA: TGTGCCAGCAGCTTCCCTCTAGAGCGGGGGGCCTACAATGAGCAGTTCTTC

J: TRBJ1-2
size: -
D: -
V: TRBV2
CDR3: CASSGGIGDPGRNYGYTF
DNA: TGTGCCAGCAGTGGGGGGATCGGAGACCCTGGGAGGAACTATGGCTACACCTTC

J: TRBJ2-2
size: -
D: TRBD1
V: TRBV2
CDR3: CATQGDRGTGELFF
DNA: TGTGCCACTCAGGGGGACAGGGGCACCGGGGAGCTGTTTTTT